The entry below gives a single T cell receptor beta chain sequence along with its context. This sample's time point: after neoadjuvant nivolumab, at surgical resection. Sequenced by immunoSEQ multiplex PCR; TCRdb stores in-frame clones only, minus some. The data hold about 12,000 clones, with around 71% observed a single time. This record belongs to a study of neoadjuvant anti-PD-1 for oral cavity cancer. The sample was PBMCs, taken after nivolumab (anti-PD-1) treatment. The origin of this receptor is a person aged 40 to 85 with oral cavity squamous cell carcinoma.

CDR3 DNA sequence: TGTGCCAGCAGGGGTGGGGAGGGGGCGCGGTACGAGCAGTACTTC. Amino acid sequence: CASRGGEGARYEQYF. The gene calls are TRBV6-5 and TRBJ2-7; D possibly uses TRBD1 or TRBD2 (7 bases each). Trimming cost V 6 bases and J 4 bases, with 19 bases left between them. Germline CDR1 MNHEY, CDR2 SVGAGI. CDR3 length: 15 residues.